This T cell receptor (beta chain) came from a study of blood T cell repertoires in COVID-19. For the study at large: Sample material is recorded as cDNA or gDNA derived from T cells, B-cell-depleted T cells, or PBMCs.

Sequenced by immunoSEQ multiplex PCR; TCRdb stores in-frame clones only, minus some. Here the sample spans 200,000 to 250,000 clones, 65% to 85% being singletons. The origin of this receptor is a woman between 55 and 75 years old with acute or convalescent COVID-19. Sequenced input: peripheral blood.

CDR3 in DNA: TGTGCCAGCAGCTTGGGGGACAGGGCAAATGAAAAACTGTTTTTT. Encoded protein: CASSLGDRANEKLFF. The chain has TRBV5-4 and TRBJ1-4; 9 bases map to TRBD1. Losses at the gene ends were 0 bases for V and 5 bases for J; bases not matched to a gene: 2. This CDR3 contains 15 residues. Germline CDR1 reads SGHNT; CDR2 reads YYREEE (reference sequence).